The T cell receptor beta chain under discussion was sequenced for a study of blood T cell repertoires in COVID-19 (dated by TCRdb to the early 2020s). As for the study more broadly: Samples from collaborators originated in the United States, Italy and Spain and spanned both the acute and convalescent phases of COVID-19. Samples came from the ongoing ImmuneRACE study (first 160 participants) plus 1,254 subjects from 6 global collaborators. Subjects who had been exposed to COVID-19, were actively infected with it, or had recovered from it provided the deeply sampled blood TCRbeta repertoires that made up the dataset. HLA class I and class II types, where available, came from metadata supplied by the sample provider rather than from assay-based typing. Sample metadata almost always included a de-identified subject ID, COVID-19 status, age in years and sex. The repertoires were released in a freely available public database meant as a resource for research on the immune response to SARS-CoV-2. The material from the prospective study consisted of cDNA or gDNA derived from T cells, B-cell-depleted T cells, or PBMCs.

Compared with germline, V lacks 2 bases and J lacks 3 bases; bases without a gene match: 6. Including the terminal cysteine and phenylalanine, the CDR3 comprises 15 residues. Solely the CDR3 DNA is kept, with 45 bases framed from the first base. Sequences SQVTM (CDR1) and ANQGSEA (CDR2) are obtained from the germline V gene. TCRbeta CDR3 regions were amplified from genomic DNA using the immunoSEQ Assay, a bias-controlled multiplex PCR. In the paper's pipeline: Within the assay, amplification of reference gene primers was used to estimate how many nucleated cells each sample contained. To quantify the absolute abundance of each unique TCRbeta CDR3 rearrangement, sequence reads were collapsed and filtered. Productive Simpson clonality was computed per sample as the square root of Simpson's diversity index over productive rearrangements. The table comes from immuneACCESS by way of TCRdb, which keeps in-frame sequences with V and J called. Part of the clones is missing from these tables; in studies checked, under half for an unresolved V gene and the rest for unknown reasons. The DNA was the basis for D and trimming; V, J and clone size are from that table. This sample holds some 160,000 clones; 80% to 90% were observed only once. Clones ranked in the top ten supply approximately 3% of the sample.

Whole blood was collected in K2EDTA tubes by collaborating institutions according to the institutions' own protocols. For TCRbeta analysis, collaborators shipped samples as frozen whole blood, isolated PBMCs, or DNA extracted from either of those sample types. A note on this clone: Its binding antigen is unknown. No base-level quality is on record; no much larger clone is a single base apart.

Overall study results and their limits: The quantity of clinical and demographic metadata differed by source and by participant and was supplied without curation.

Sequenced input: peripheral blood. The chain was built from TRBV29-1 and TRBJ1-2, and 10 bases in between align with TRBD1. The TCR comes from a woman aged 55-69 years with active COVID-19. The CDR3 protein is CSVETTGGEHYGYTF. The nucleotides read TGCAGCGTTGAAACGACAGGGGGCGAACACTATGGCTACACCTTC.